This T cell receptor beta chain is drawn from a study of radiation and T cells in renal cell carcinoma. Study results and limitations: Top tumor clonotypes rose in blood 2 weeks post-radiation, then contracted.

Trimming took 4 bases from V and 3 from J, leaving 18 bases between them. CDR3 length equals 16 residues. Germline CDR1 SGHDN, CDR2 FVKESK. On this clone itself: Its antigen is unknown.

Stated time point: blood 2 weeks post-SBRT. Documented treatment: 15 Gy SBRT to primary tumor, nephrectomy 4 weeks later. Measured with immunoSEQ multiplex PCR; TCRdb has only the in-frame clones, and not every one. The sample has some 120,000 clones; roughly four fifths are singletons. Material: blood, obtained from a patient whose treatment included radiotherapy and nephrectomy. This chain uses TRBV14 with TRBJ1-2, with D perhaps matching TRBD1 (5 bases). This TCR derives from an older woman with renal cell carcinoma. Written as DNA, the CDR3 is TGTGCCAGCAGCCGGAGAGGGACCGGGACGGACTATGGCTACACCTTC. Its translation: CASSRRGTGTDYGYTF.